These T cell receptor beta chains were read from a single sample in a study of radiation and T cells in renal cell carcinoma. The protocol was immunoSEQ multiplex PCR, while the TCRdb copy is restricted to in-frame clones and leaves out a portion. The data show roughly 100,000 clones, with approximately 83% seen just once and 5% to 7.5% held by the top ten. The specimen comprised blood, sampled from a patient whose treatment included radiotherapy and nephrectomy. These receptors all come from a man in his 60s with renal cell carcinoma. The CDR3 runs from the conserved cysteine through the conserved F or W. D genes are given only for firm matches. A row's size may be missing; if present it is once, few, many or a size class.

size: NA; J: TRBJ2-1; D: NA; V: TRBV15; CDR3: CATSRPPGRLNEQFF; DNA: TGTGCCACCAGCAGACCACCGGGACGGCTTAATGAGCAGTTCTTC
size: NA; J: TRBJ2-7; D: NA; V: TRBV30; CDR3: CAWSDRRGEQYF; DNA: TGTGCCTGGAGTGACAGGCGCGGCGAGCAGTACTTC
size: many; J: TRBJ1-1; D: NA; V: TRBV19; CDR3: CASSIEGGGAFF; DNA: TGTGCCAGTAGTATCGAAGGGGGGGGAGCTTTCTTT
size: NA; J: TRBJ2-2; D: TRBD2; V: TRBV27; CDR3: CASSLRTSGTGELFF; DNA: TGTGCCAGCAGTCTACGGACTAGCGGGACCGGGGAGCTGTTTTTT
size: NA; J: TRBJ2-3; D: TRBD2; V: TRBV4-2; CDR3: CASSQDLARELSTDTQYF; DNA: TGTGCCAGCAGCCAAGATCTTGCGCGGGAGCTTAGCACAGATACGCAGTATTTT
size: NA; J: TRBJ2-7; D: TRBD1; V: TRBV5-1; CDR3: CASSLDRGSSYEQYF; DNA: TGCGCCAGCAGCTTGGACAGGGGCAGTTCCTACGAGCAGTACTTC
size: once; J: TRBJ2-7; D: TRBD1; V: TRBV27; CDR3: CASSRWDRGDEQYF; DNA: TGTGCCAGCAGCAGGTGGGACAGGGGCGACGAGCAGTACTTC
size: NA; J: TRBJ2-1; D: TRBD2; V: TRBV5-4; CDR3: CASTRGEDRSSYNEQFF; DNA: TGTGCCAGCACCCGGGGGGAGGACCGGAGCTCCTACAATGAGCAGTTCTTC
size: NA; J: TRBJ2-2; D: TRBD1; V: TRBV5-5; CDR3: CASSLRDRGQTGELFF; DNA: TGTGCCAGCAGCTTGAGGGACAGGGGGCAAACCGGGGAGCTGTTTTTT
size: NA; J: TRBJ2-4; D: TRBD2; V: TRBV14; CDR3: CASAPGTSGRRAKNIQYF; DNA: TGTGCCAGCGCTCCCGGGACTAGCGGGAGAAGGGCCAAAAACATTCAGTACTTC
size: NA; J: TRBJ2-7; D: NA; V: TRBV29-1; CDR3: CSVGLGGYEQYF; DNA: TGCAGCGTCGGACTGGGGGGCTACGAGCAGTACTTC
size: NA; J: TRBJ1-2; D: NA; V: TRBV28; CDR3: CASKRADGTNYGYTF; DNA: TGTGCCAGCAAGCGGGCGGACGGTACTAACTATGGCTACACCTTC
size: few; J: TRBJ2-2; D: NA; V: TRBV7-2; CDR3: CASSLGRVGLFF; DNA: TGTGCCAGCAGCCTGGGTAGGGTGGGGCTGTTTTTT
size: NA; J: TRBJ2-1; D: TRBD2; V: TRBV19; CDR3: CASTWTSGSLSYNEQFF; DNA: TGTGCCAGTACTTGGACTAGCGGGAGTCTCTCCTACAATGAGCAGTTCTTC
size: NA; J: TRBJ2-7; D: NA; V: TRBV2; CDR3: CAVTSGVYYEQYF; DNA: TGTGCCGTTACCTCGGGGGTCTACTACGAGCAGTACTTC
size: few; J: TRBJ1-2; D: NA; V: TRBV28; CDR3: CASKREYGYTF; DNA: TGTGCCAGCAAAAGGGAGTATGGCTACACCTTC
size: NA; J: TRBJ1-1; D: NA; V: TRBV4-1; CDR3: CASSQDPVRVAMNTEAFF; DNA: TGCGCCAGCAGCCAAGATCCTGTTAGGGTCGCCATGAACACTGAAGCTTTCTTT
size: NA; J: TRBJ2-5; D: TRBD2; V: TRBV6-1; CDR3: CATQLGRTSGSPQYF; DNA: TGTGCCACCCAACTGGGGCGGACTAGCGGATCTCCCCAGTACTTC
size: NA; J: TRBJ2-3; D: NA; V: TRBV7-2; CDR3: CASSFGGFSTDTQYF; DNA: TGTGCCAGCAGCTTCGGAGGGTTTAGCACAGATACGCAGTATTTT
size: medium-sized; J: TRBJ2-7; D: TRBD1; V: TRBV5-1; CDR3: CASTEGGWGGEQYF; DNA: TGCGCCAGCACCGAAGGGGGCTGGGGTGGAGAGCAGTACTTC
size: few; J: TRBJ1-1; D: TRBD1; V: TRBV5-4; CDR3: CASSPGQDPSNTEAFF; DNA: TGTGCCAGCAGCCCCGGACAGGATCCTTCGAACACTGAAGCTTTCTTT
size: once; J: TRBJ1-5; D: NA; V: TRBV28; CDR3: CASRDNSNQPQHF; DNA: TGTGCCAGCAGGGATAATAGCAATCAGCCCCAGCATTTT
size: NA; J: TRBJ2-2; D: NA; V: TRBV29-1; CDR3: CSVTLGTGELFF; DNA: TGCAGCGTGACCTTGGGCACCGGGGAGCTGTTTTTT
size: NA; J: TRBJ1-2; D: NA; V: TRBV20-1; CDR3: CSAKGYTF; DNA: TGCAGTGCGAAGGGCTACACCTTC
size: once; J: TRBJ2-1; D: TRBD2; V: TRBV11-2; CDR3: CASSSGLANEQFF; DNA: TGTGCCAGCAGCTCCGGACTAGCCAATGAGCAGTTCTTC
size: NA; J: TRBJ2-3; D: TRBD1; V: TRBV6-1; CDR3: CASMRDRGTDTQYF; DNA: TGTGCCAGCATGAGGGACAGGGGCACAGATACGCAGTATTTT
size: NA; J: TRBJ2-2; D: NA; V: TRBV5-1; CDR3: CASSSEWTGELFF; DNA: TGCGCCAGCAGCTCCGAGTGGACCGGGGAGCTGTTTTTT
size: NA; J: TRBJ2-2; D: NA; V: TRBV6-1; CDR3: CATTLRRAHTGELFF; DNA: TGTGCCACAACCCTTCGGAGGGCCCACACCGGGGAGCTGTTTTTT
size: NA; J: TRBJ1-5; D: TRBD1; V: TRBV30; CDR3: CAWKQGDNQPQHF; DNA: TGTGCCTGGAAACAGGGGGACAATCAGCCCCAGCATTTT